The T cell receptor (beta chain) described here comes from a study of blood T cells in healthy people across ages. Overall study findings and caveats: Without sorted subsets, naive and antigen-experienced compartments could not be conclusively compared.

The CDR3 loop spans 15 amino acids. The germline V gene has CDR1 DFQATT and CDR2 SNEGSKA (reference sequence). Between the trimmed V and J ends, which lost 6 bases and 6 bases, there was a span of 20 bases. Using a J-beta primer mix together with a sample-barcoded 5' primer, a second PCR was run for about 7 to 12 cycles. From the 5' RACE reads, TCRdb called clonotypes with MiXCR, one entry per CDR3 protein. The sample shows approximately 1,700,000 distinct CDR3 sequences, about two fifths of them seen only once. Russia was home to the donors, healthy Caucasian individuals aged 6 to 90. There are many counts of this clonotype. The antigen is not known.

The TCR originated in a human donor in good health. Material: blood. The chain recombines TRBV20-1 with TRBJ2-2; D is unresolved. The CDR3 DNA reads as TGCAGTGCAAAGCCGGGTCCAAGAGACGCCGGGGAGCTGTTTTTT. It codes for CSAKPGPRDAGELFF.